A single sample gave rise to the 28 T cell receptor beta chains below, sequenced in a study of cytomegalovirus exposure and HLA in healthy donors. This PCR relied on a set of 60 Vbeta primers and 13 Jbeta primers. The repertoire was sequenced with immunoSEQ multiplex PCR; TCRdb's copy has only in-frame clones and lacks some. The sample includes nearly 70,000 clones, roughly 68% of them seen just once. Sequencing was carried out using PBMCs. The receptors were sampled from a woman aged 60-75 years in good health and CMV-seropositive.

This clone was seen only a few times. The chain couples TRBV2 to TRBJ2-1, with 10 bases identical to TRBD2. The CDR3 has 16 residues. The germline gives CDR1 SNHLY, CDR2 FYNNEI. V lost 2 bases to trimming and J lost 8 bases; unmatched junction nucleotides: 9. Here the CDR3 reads CASSESRAGGQDEQFF. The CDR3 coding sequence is TGTGCCAGCAGTGAAAGCCGAGCGGGGGGGCAGGATGAGCAGTTCTTC.

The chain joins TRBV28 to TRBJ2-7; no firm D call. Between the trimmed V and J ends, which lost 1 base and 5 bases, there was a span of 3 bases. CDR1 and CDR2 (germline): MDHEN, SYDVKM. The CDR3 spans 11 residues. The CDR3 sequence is CASSLYNEQYF. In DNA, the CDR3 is TGTGCCAGCAGTTTATACAACGAGCAGTACTTC.

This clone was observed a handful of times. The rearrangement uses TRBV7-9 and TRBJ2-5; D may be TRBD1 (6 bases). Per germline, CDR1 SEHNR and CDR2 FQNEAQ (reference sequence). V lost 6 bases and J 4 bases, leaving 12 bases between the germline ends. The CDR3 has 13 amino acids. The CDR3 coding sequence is TGTGCCAGCAGACAGGGAAGTGGAGAGACCCAGTACTTC. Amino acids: CASRQGSGETQYF.

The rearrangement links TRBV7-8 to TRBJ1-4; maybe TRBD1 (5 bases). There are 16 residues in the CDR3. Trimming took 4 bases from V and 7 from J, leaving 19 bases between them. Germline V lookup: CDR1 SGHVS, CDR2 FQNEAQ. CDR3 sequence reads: CASSSLLAGPPEKLFF. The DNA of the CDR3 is TGTGCCAGCAGCTCTCTCCTAGCGGGGCCGCCTGAAAAACTGTTTTTT.

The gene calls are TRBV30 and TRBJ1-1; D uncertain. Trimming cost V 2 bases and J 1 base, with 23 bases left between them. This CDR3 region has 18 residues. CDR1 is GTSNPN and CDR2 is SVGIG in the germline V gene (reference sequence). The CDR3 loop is CAWSKFSVAPWANTEAFF. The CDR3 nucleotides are TGTGCCTGGAGTAAATTTTCGGTGGCTCCTTGGGCGAACACTGAAGCTTTCTTT. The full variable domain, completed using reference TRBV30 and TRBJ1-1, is SQTIHQWPATLVQPVGSPLSLECTVEGTSNPNLYWYRQAAGRGLQLLFYSVGIGQISSEVPQNLSASRPQDRQFILSSKKLLLSDSGFYLCAWSKFSVAPWANTEAFFGQGTRLTVV.

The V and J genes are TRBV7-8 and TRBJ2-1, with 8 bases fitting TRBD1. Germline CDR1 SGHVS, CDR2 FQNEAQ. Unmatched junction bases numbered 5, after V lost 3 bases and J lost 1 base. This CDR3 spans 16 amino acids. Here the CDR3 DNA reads TGTGCCAGCAGCTTTGGGACAGGCGTTTCCTACAATGAGCAGTTCTTC. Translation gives CASSFGTGVSYNEQFF.

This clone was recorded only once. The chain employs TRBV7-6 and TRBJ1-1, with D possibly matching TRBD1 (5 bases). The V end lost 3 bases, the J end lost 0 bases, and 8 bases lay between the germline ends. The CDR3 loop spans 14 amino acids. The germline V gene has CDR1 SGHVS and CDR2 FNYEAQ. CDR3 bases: TGTGCCAGCAGCTTCGACAGACTGAACACTGAAGCTTTCTTT. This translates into CASSFDRLNTEAFF.

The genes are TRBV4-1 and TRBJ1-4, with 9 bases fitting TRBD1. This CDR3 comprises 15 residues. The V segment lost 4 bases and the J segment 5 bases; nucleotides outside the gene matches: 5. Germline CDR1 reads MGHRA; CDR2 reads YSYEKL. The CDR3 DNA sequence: TGCGCCAGCAGCCTCGGGACAGGGCAAAATGAAAAACTGTTTTTT. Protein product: CASSLGTGQNEKLFF.

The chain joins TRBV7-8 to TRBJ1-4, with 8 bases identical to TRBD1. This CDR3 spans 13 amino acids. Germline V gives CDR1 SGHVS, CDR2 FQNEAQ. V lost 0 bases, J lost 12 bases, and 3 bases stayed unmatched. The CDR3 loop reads CASSLATGGELFF. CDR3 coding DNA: TGTGCCAGCAGCTTAGCCACAGGGGGAGAACTGTTTTTT. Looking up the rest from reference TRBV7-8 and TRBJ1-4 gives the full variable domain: GAGVSQSPRYKVAKRGQDVALRCDPISGHVSLFWYQQALGQGPEFLTYFQNEAQLDKSGLPSDRFFAERPEGSVSTLKIQRTQQEDSAVYLCASSLATGGELFFGSGTQLSVL.

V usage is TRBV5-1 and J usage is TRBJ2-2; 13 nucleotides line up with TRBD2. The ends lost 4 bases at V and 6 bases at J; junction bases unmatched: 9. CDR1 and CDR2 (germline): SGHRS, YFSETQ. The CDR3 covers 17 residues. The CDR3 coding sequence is TGCGCCAGCAGCCGTGAACTAGCGGGGGGGCCGGCCGGGGAGCTGTTTTTT. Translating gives CASSRELAGGPAGELFF.

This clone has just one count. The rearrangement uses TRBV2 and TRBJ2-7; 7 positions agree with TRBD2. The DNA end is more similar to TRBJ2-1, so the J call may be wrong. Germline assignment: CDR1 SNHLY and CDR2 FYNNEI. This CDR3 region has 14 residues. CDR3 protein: CASSVGEGSNEQFF. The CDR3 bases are TGTGCCAGCAGTGTGGGGGAGGGTAGCAATGAGCAGTTCTTC.

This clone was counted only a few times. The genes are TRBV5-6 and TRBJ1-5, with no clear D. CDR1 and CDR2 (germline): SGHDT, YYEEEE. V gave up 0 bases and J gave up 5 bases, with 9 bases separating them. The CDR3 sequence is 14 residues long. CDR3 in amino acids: CASSLGGGYQPQHF. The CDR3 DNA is TGTGCCAGCAGCTTGGGCGGAGGGTATCAGCCCCAGCATTTT.

The CDR3 region is CASSYDSTSGNTIYF. CDR3 in DNA: TGCGCCAGCAGCTACGACTCTACCTCTGGAAACACCATATATTTT. J is TRBJ1-3 and V is TRBV5-1; unclear D gene. Germline V gene sequence: CDR1 SGHRS, CDR2 YFSETQ. The CDR3 consists of 15 residues. V was trimmed by 3 bases and J by 0 bases, leaving 10 bases between them.

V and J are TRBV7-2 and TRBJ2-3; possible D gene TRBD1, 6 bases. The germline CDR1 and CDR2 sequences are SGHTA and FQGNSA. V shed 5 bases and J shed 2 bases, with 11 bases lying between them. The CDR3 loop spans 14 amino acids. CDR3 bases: TGTGCCAGCAGCCCGGGACATCACACAGATACGCAGTATTTT. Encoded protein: CASSPGHHTDTQYF.

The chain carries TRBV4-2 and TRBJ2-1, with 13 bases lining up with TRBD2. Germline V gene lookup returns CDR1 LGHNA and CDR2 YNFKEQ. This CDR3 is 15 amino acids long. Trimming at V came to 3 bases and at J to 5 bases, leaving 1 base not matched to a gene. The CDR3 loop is CASSQTSGGNNEQFF. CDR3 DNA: TGTGCCAGCAGCCAGACTAGCGGGGGGAACAATGAGCAGTTCTTC.

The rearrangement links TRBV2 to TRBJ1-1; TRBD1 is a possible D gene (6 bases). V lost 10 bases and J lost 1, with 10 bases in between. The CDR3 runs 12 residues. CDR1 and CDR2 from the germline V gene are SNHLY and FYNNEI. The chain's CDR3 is CATGHSNTEAFF. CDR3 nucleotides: TGTGCCACGGGACACTCGAACACTGAAGCTTTCTTT.

The CDR3 nucleotides read TGTGCCAGCAAACAGGGGGAGGATGGCTACACCTTC. Its translation: CASKQGEDGYTF. This chain uses TRBV6-6 with TRBJ1-2, with 8 positions matching TRBD1. J lost 6 bases, V lost 7 bases, and 4 bases had no gene match. CDR1 and CDR2 from the germline V gene are MNHNY and SVGAGI (reference sequence). The CDR3 consists of 12 residues.

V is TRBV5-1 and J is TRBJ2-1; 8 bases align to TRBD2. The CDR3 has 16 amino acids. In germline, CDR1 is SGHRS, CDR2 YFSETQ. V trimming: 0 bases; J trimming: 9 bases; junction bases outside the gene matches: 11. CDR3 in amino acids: CASSLVPQTTSGEQFF. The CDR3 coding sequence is TGCGCCAGCAGCTTGGTCCCTCAGACCACTAGCGGTGAGCAGTTCTTC.

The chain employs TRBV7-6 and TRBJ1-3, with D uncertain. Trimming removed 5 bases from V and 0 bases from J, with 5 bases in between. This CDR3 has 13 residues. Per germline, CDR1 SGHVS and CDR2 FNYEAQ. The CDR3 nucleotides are TGTGCCAGCAGCCGGTACTCTGGAAACACCATATATTTT. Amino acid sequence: CASSRYSGNTIYF.

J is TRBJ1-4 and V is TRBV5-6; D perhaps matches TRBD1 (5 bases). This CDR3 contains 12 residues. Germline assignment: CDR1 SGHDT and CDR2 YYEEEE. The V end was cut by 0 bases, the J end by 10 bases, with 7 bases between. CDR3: CASSLDRTKLFF. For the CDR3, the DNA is TGTGCCAGCAGCTTGGACAGGACAAAACTGTTTTTT.

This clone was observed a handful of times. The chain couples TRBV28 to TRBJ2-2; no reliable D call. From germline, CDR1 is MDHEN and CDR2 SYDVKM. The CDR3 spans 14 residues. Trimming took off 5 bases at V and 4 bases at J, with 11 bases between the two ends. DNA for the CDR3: TGTGCCAGCAGTCCCAACGGTCTCACCGGGGAGCTGTTTTTT. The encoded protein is CASSPNGLTGELFF.

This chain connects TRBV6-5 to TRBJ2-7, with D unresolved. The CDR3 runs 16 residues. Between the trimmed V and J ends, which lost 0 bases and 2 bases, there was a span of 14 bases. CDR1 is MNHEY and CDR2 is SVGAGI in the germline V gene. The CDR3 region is CASSYSQAVSTYEQYF. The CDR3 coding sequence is TGTGCCAGCAGTTACTCCCAGGCAGTTTCCACCTACGAGCAGTACTTC.

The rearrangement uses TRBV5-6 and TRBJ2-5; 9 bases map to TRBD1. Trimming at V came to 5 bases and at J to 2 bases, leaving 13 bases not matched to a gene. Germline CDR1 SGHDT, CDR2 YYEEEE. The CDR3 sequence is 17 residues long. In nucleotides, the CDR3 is TGTGCCAGCAGGGGGACAGGGAACGTTATACCTCAAGAGACCCAGTACTTC. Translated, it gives CASRGTGNVIPQETQYF. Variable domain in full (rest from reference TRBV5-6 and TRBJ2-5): DAGVTQSPTHLIKTRGQQVTLRCSPKSGHDTVSWYQQALGQGPQFIFQYYEEEERQRGNFPDRFSGHQFPNYSSELNVNALLLGDSALYLCASRGTGNVIPQETQYFGPGTRLLVL.

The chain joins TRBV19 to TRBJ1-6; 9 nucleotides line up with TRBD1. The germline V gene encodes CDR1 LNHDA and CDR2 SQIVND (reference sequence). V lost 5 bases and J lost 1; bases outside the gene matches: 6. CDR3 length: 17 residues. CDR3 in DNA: TGTGCCAGTAGTCTGGACAGGGGAGGATCCTATAATTCACCCCTCCACTTT. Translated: CASSLDRGGSYNSPLHF. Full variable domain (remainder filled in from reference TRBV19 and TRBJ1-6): DGGITQSPKYLFRKEGQNVTLSCEQNLNHDAMYWYRQDPGQGLRLIYYSQIVNDFQKGDIAEGYSVSREKKESFPLTVTSAQKNPTAFYLCASSLDRGGSYNSPLHFGNGTRLTVT.

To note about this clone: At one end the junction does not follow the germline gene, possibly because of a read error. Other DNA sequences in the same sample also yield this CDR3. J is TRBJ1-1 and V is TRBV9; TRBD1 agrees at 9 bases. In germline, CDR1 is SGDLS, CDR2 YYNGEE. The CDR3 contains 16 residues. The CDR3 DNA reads TGTGCCAGCAGCGTAGGCGTGACAGGGGGTGTAAATGAAGCCTTCTTT. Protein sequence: CASSVGVTGGVNEAFF. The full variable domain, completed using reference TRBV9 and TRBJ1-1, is DSGVTQTPKHLITATGQRVTLRCSPRSGDLSVYWYQQSLDQGLQFLIQYYNGEERAKGNILERFSAQQFPDLHSELNLSSLELGDSALYFCASSVGVTGGVNEAFFGQGTRLTVV.

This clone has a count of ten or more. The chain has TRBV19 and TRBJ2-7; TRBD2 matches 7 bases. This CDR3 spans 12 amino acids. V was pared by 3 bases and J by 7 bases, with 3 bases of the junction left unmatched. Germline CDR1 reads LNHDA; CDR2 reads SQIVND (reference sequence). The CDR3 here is CASSMGAGEQYF. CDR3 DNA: TGTGCCAGTAGTATGGGAGCGGGGGAGCAGTACTTC.

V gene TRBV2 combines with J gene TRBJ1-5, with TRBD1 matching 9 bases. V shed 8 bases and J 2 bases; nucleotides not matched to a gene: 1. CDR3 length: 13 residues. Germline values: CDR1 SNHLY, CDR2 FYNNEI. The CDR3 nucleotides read TGTGCCAGCCGGACAGGGGGCAATCAGCCCCAGCATTTT. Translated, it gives CASRTGGNQPQHF.

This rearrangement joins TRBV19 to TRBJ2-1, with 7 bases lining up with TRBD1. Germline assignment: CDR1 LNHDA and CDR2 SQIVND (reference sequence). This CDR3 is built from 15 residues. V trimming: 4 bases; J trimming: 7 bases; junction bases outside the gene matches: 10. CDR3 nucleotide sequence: TGTGCCAGTAGTACGGGGACAGCGCCTCGGAATGAGCAGTTCTTC. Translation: CASSTGTAPRNEQFF.